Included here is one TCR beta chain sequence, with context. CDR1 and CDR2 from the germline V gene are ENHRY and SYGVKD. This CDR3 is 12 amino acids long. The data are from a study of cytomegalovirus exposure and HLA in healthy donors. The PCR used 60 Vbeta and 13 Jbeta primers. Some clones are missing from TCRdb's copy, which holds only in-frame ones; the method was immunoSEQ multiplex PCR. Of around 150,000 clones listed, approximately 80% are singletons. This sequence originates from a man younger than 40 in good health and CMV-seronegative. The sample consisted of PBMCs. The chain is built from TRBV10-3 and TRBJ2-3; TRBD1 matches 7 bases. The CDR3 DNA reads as TGTGCTACGCAGGGGGATGCAGATACGCAGTATTTT. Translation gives CATQGDADTQYF.